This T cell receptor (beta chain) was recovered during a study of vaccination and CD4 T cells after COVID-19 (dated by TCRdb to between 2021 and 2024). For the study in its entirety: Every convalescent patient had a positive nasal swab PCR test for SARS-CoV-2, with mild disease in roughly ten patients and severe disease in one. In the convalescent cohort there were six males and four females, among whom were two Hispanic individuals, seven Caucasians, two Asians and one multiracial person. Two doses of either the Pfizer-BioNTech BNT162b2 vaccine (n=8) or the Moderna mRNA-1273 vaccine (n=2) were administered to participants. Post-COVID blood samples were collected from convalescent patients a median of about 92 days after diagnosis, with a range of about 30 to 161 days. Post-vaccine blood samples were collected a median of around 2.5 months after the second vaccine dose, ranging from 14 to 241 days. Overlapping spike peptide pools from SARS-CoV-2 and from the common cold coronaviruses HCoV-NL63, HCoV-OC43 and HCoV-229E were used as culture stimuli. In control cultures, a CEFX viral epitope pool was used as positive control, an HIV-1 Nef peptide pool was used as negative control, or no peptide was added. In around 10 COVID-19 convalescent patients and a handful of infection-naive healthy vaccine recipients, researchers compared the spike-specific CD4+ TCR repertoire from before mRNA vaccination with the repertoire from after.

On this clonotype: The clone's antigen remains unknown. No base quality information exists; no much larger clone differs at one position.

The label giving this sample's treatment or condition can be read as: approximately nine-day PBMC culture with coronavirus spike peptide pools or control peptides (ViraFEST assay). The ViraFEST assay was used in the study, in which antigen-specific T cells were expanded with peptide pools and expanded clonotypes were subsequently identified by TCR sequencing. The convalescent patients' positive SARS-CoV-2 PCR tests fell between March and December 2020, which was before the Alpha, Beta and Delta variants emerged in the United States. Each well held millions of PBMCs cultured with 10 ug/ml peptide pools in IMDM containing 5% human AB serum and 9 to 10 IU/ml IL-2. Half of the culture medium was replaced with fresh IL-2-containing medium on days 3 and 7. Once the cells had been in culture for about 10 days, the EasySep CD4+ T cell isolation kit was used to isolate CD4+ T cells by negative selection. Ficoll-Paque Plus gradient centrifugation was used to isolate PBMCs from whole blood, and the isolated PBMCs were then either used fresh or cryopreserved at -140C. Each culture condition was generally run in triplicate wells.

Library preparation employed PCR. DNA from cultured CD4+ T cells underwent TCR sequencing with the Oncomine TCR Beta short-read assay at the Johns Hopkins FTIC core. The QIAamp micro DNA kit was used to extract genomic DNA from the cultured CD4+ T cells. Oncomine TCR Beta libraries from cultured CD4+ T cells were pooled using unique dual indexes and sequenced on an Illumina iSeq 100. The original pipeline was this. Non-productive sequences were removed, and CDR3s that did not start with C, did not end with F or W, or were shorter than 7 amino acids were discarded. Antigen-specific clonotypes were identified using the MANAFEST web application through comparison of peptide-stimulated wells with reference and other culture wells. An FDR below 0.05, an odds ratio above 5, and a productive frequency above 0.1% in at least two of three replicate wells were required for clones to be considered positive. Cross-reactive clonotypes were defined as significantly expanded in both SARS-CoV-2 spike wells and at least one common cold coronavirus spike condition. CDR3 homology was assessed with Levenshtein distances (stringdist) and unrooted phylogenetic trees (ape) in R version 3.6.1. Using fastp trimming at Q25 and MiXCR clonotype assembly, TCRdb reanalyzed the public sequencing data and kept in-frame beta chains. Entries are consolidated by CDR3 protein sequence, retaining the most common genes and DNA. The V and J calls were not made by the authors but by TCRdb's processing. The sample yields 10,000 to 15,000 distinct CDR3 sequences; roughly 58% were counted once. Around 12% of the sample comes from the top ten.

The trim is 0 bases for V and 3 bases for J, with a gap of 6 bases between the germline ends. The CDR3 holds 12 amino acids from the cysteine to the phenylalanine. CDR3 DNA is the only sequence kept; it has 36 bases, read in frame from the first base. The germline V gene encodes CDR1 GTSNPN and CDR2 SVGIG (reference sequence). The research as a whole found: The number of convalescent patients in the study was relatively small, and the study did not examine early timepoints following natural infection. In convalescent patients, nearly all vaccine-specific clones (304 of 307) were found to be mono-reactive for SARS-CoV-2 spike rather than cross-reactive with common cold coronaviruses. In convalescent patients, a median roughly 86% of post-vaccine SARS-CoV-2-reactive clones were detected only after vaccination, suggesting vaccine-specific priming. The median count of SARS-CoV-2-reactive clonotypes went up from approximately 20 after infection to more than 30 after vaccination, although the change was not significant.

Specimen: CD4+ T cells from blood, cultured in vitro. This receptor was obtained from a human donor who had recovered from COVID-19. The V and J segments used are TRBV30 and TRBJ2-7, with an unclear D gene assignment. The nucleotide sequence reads TGTGCCTGGAGTGTATCGGGCTACGAGCAGTACTTC. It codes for CAWSVSGYEQYF.